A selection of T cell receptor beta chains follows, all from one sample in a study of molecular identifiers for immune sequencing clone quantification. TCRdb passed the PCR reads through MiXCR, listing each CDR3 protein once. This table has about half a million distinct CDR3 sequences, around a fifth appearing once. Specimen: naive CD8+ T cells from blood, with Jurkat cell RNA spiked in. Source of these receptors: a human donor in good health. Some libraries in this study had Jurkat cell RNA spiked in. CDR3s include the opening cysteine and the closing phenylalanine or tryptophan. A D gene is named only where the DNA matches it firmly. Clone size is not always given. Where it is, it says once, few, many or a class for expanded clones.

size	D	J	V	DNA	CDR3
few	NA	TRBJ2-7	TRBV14	TGTGCCAGCAGCCACACAGGGTCGTGGCAGTACTTC	CASSHTGSWQYF
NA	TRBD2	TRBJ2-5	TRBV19	TGTGCCAGTGGGCCTAGCGGGATCCTAGAGACCCAGTACTTC	CASGPSGILETQYF
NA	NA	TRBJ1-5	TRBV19	TGTGCCAGTAGTATAGATCTGGCGACAGACAATAGCAATCAGCCCCAGCATTTT	CASSIDLATDNSNQPQHF
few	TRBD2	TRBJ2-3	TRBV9	TGTGCCAGCAGCGGTACAATAGCGGGGCCCACAGATACGCAGTATTTT	CASSGTIAGPTDTQYF
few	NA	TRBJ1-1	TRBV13	TGTGCCAGCAGCTTGAGCGGCGGGGTGGGATTTCTGAACACTGAAGCTTTCTTT	CASSLSGGVGFLNTEAFF
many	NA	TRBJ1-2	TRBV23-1	TGCGCCAGCAGTCAATCGAAGGGCCGCTATGGCTACACCTTC	CASSQSKGRYGYTF
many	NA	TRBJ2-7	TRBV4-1	TGCGCCAGCAGCCAAGAGGGCGGAGCCCACGAGCAGTACTTC	CASSQEGGAHEQYF
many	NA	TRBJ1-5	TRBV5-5	TGTGCCAGCAGCGCGCAGGGATACGAGCCCCAGCATTTT	CASSAQGYEPQHF
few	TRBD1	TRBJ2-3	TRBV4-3	TGCGCCAGCAGCCAAGAGGGACAGCGCACAGATACGCAGTATTTT	CASSQEGQRTDTQYF
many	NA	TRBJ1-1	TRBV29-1	TGCAGCGTTGAAGACGGATCATACACTGAAGCTTTCTTT	CSVEDGSYTEAFF
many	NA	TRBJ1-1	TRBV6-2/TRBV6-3	TGTGCCAGCAGTTACGACAGGATGACCATGAACACTGAAGCTTTCTTT	CASSYDRMTMNTEAFF
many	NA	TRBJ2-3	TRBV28	TGTGCCAGCAGTCCCTCAGGGTCAGATACGCAGTATTTT	CASSPSGSDTQYF
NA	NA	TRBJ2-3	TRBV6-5	TGTGCCAAACACCCAGATGCGCAGTATTTT	CAKHPDAQYF
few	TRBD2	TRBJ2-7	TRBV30	TGTGCCTGGAGTATCCGTAGCGGGACTTCCTACGAGCAGTACTTC	CAWSIRSGTSYEQYF
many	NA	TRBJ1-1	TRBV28	TGTGCCAGCAGTTTCAGGACAGCTGAAGCTTTCTTT	CASSFRTAEAFF
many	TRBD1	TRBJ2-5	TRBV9	TGTGCCAGCAGCGCGTTGGACAGGGGGTACCAAGAGACCCAGTACTTC	CASSALDRGYQETQYF
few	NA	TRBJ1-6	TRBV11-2	TGTGCCAGCAGCCAAGCTATCGGTTTGCAGGATTCACCCCTCCACTTT	CASSQAIGLQDSPLHF
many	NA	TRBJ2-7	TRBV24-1	TGTGCCACCAGCGATACGGGACGATCCTACGAGCAGTACTTC	CATSDTGRSYEQYF
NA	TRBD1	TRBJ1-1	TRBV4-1	TGCGCCAGCAGCCAAGAAATAACAGGGGATACTGAAGCTTTCTTT	CASSQEITGDTEAFF
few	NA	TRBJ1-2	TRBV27	TGTGCCAGCAGTTTTGAGGGGGAGTCTAATGGCTACACCTTC	CASSFEGESNGYTF
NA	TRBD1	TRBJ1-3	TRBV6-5	TGTGCCACCAACCCGGGACAGGGGTACGGAAGCACCATATATTTT	CATNPGQGYGSTIYF
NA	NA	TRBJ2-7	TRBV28	TGTGCCAGCAGGACACCCTCCGGAGGGTCCTCCTACGAGCAGTACTTC	CASRTPSGGSSYEQYF
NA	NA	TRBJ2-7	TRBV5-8	TGTGCCAGCAGCTTAGATAACCGGTTGTACTACGAGCAGTACTTC	CASSLDNRLYYEQYF
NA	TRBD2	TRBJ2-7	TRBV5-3	TGTGCCAGCAGCCCACTAGCGGGAGGGCTCTACGAGCAGTACTTC	CASSPLAGGLYEQYF
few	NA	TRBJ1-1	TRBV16	TGTGCCAGCAGCCAATCGGGCAGGGATGAAGCTTTCTTT	CASSQSGRDEAFF
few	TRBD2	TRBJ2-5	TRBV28	TGTGCCAGCAGCTTTCCGGGACTAGCGGGAGAGGGACCGTACCAAGAGACCCAGTACTTC	CASSFPGLAGEGPYQETQYF
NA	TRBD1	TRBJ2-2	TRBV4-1	TGCGCCAGCAGCCTTAAAGTCCCCGGACAGGGTGGGGACGGGGAGCTGTTTTTT	CASSLKVPGQGGDGELFF
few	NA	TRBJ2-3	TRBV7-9	TGTGCCAGCAGCTACCCAGGACCCACCGGAAGTCCAGATACGCAGTATTTT	CASSYPGPTGSPDTQYF
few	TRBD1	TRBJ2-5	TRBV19	TGTGCCACCCAAGCCCAGGGACAGGGGTTAGAGACCCAGTACTTC	CATQAQGQGLETQYF
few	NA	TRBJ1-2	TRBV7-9	TGTGCCAGCAGCTTTGTCAGGGGCGATGGCTACACCTTC	CASSFVRGDGYTF
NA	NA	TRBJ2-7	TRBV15	TGTGCCACCAGCAGAGGATACGATGAGGACGAGCAGTACTTC	CATSRGYDEDEQYF
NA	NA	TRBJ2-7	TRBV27	TGTGCCAGCAGTTTAAAGCCGGCCTACGAGCAGTACTTC	CASSLKPAYEQYF
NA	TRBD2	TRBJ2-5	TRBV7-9	TGTGCCAGCAGCGCGAGACTAGCGGGCCAAGAGACCCAGTACTTC	CASSARLAGQETQYF
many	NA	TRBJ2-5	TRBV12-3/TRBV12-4	TGTGCCAGCAGTCACTCGTGGGCCAGGAAGGAGACCCAGTACTTC	CASSHSWARKETQYF
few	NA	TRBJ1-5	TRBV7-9	TGTGCCAGCAGCGTAGCCGTGGGAGATCAGCCCCAGCATTTT	CASSVAVGDQPQHF
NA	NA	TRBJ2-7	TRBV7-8	TGTGCCAGCAGCCCCCTGGCGGGGGCGGGTCTCGAGCAGTACTTC	CASSPLAGAGLEQYF
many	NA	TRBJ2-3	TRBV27	TGTGCCAGCTCTATCGGGGGTTTGTACACAGATACGCAGTATTTT	CASSIGGLYTDTQYF
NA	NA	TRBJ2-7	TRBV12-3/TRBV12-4	TGTGCCAGCAGTTCAACAGGGCGGGAGCAGTACTTC	CASSSTGREQYF
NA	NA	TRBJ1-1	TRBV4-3	TGCGCCAGCAGCCAAGATCGTAGCGGTTCGAACACTGAAGCTTTCTTT	CASSQDRSGSNTEAFF
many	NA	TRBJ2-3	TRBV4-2	TGTGCCAGCAGCCAAGATCTAACTAGCACAGATACGCAGTATTTT	CASSQDLTSTDTQYF
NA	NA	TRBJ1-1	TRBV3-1	TGTGCCAGCAGCCAACCGGGACAAGAAGCTTTCTTT	CASSQPGQEAFF
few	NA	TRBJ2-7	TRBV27	TGTGCCAGCAGTTCCAGGGGAGTAGGGTCCTACGAGCAGTACTTC	CASSSRGVGSYEQYF
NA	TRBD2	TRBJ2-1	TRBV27	TGTGCCAGCAGTTTGGGGACTATCCAATCCTACAATGAGCGGTTCTTC	CASSLGTIQSYNERFF